This passage covers 28 T cell receptor beta chains from one sample sequenced in a study of CD8 T cells in ankylosing spondylitis. TCRdb redid the calling of the 5' RACE reads with MiXCR, one entry per CDR3 protein. The sample holds approximately 140,000 distinct CDR3 sequences, over 7% seen once. What was sequenced was blood, either unsorted or a sorted T cell fraction (not recorded which). Receptors originate from a male donor with ankylosing spondylitis or in good health (not recorded which).

This clonotype was observed many times. V gene TRBV5-1 combines with J gene TRBJ2-3; D call uncertain. The ends were cut back, 4 bases at V and 3 bases at J, with 18 bases in the middle. CDR1 and CDR2 (germline): SGHRS, YFSETQ. This CDR3 region has 16 residues. The CDR3 region has the DNA TGCGCCAGCAGCGAAAGGGCCGGGCAGCCAACAGATACGCAGTATTTT. Protein: CASSERAGQPTDTQYF.

This clonotype was seen more than once but under ten times. The V gene is TRBV20-1, the J gene TRBJ2-3; TRBD1 or TRBD2 may be the D gene (5 bases each). V lost 3 bases and J lost 0, with 19 bases in between. Germline loops: CDR1 DFQATT, CDR2 SNEGSKA (reference sequence). The CDR3 sequence is 17 residues long. The CDR3 protein is CSASSRGTWGSTDTQYF. The CDR3 DNA reads TGCAGTGCTAGCTCAAGGGGAACCTGGGGGAGCACAGATACGCAGTATTTT.

This clonotype was detected only a few times. V gene TRBV3-1 combines with J gene TRBJ2-2, with D uncertain. V dropped 0 bases and J dropped 0 bases, with 5 bases sitting between them. Looked up from germline, CDR1 is LGHDT and CDR2 is YNNKEL (reference sequence). This CDR3 is built from 15 residues. The CDR3 sequence: CASSQDASNTGELFF. The CDR3 nucleotides read TGTGCCAGCAGCCAAGATGCGTCGAACACCGGGGAGCTGTTTTTT.

This clonotype was found a few times. The rearrangement joins TRBV20-1 to TRBJ2-1, with 9 bases lining up with TRBD2. The CDR3 is made up of 16 amino acids. J lost 5 bases, V lost 6 bases, and 14 bases had no gene match. Germline V gives CDR1 DFQATT, CDR2 SNEGSKA (reference sequence). In nucleotides, the CDR3 is TGCAGTGCCAGCTCGGGACTAGCATTAACTAACAATGAGCAGTTCTTC. Residues: CSASSGLALTNNEQFF.

This sequence joins TRBV28 and TRBJ2-1; 8 positions agree with TRBD2. Germline V lookup: CDR1 MDHEN, CDR2 SYDVKM. V lost 6 bases to trimming and J lost 9 bases; unmatched junction nucleotides: 7. This CDR3 is built from 13 residues. In nucleotides, the CDR3 is TGTGCCAGCAGAGCCGGGACTAGTTTTGAGCAGTTCTTC. Translating it yields CASRAGTSFEQFF.

This clonotype was detected many times. This chain joins TRBV12-3 or TRBV12-4 and TRBJ1-5; D is undetermined. V was pared by 3 bases and J by 3 bases, with 6 bases between. The CDR3 loop spans 13 amino acids. CDR3 residues: CASSLGYNQPQHF. The CDR3 DNA sequence: TGTGCCAGCAGTTTGGGATACAATCAGCCCCAGCATTTT.

As concerns this clonotype: Since a much larger clone is just one base distant, this may be a read error. The V gene is TRBV20-1, the J gene TRBJ2-7; D is possibly TRBD1 (6 bases). V gave up 6 bases and J gave up 0 bases, with 12 bases separating them. The CDR3 totals 13 residues. Germline values: CDR1 DFQATT, CDR2 SNEGSKA (reference sequence). The CDR3 loop reads CSADADSSYEQYF. Written as DNA, the CDR3 is TGCAGTGCCGACGCGGACAGCTCCTACGAGCAGTACTTC.

The chain joins TRBV6-2 or TRBV6-3 to TRBJ1-1; 8 bases agree with TRBD1. The CDR3 runs to 15 residues. Germline V lookup: CDR1 MNHEY, CDR2 SVGEGT. With V trimmed by 5 bases and J by 4 bases, 9 bases remained unmatched. CDR3: CASSDLDRGVTEAFF. The CDR3 DNA follows: TGTGCCAGCAGTGATCTCGACAGGGGAGTCACTGAAGCTTTCTTT.

This clonotype appeared many times. The chain carries TRBV29-1 and TRBJ2-5; 10 bases fit TRBD1. V lost 1 base and J lost 5; bases outside the gene matches: 1. From germline, CDR1 is SQVTM and CDR2 ANQGSEA. CDR3 length: 13 amino acids. CDR3 DNA: TGCAGCGTTGAAGGGACAGGGGGTGAGACCCAGTACTTC. Its translation: CSVEGTGGETQYF.

To note about this clonotype: Given a much more abundant clone one base away, this may be a read error. The chain carries TRBV7-2 and TRBJ2-7; 8 bases match TRBD1. This CDR3 has 14 residues. V was clipped by 4 bases and J by 9 bases; unmatched bases: 11. Germline lookup yields CDR1 SGHTA and CDR2 FQGNSA. CDR3 amino acids: CASSYRRTGTRQYF. The CDR3 coding sequence is TGTGCCAGCAGCTACAGAAGGACAGGGACGAGGCAGTACTTC. The full variable domain, rest sourced from reference TRBV7-2 and TRBJ2-7, is GAGVSQSPSNKVTEKGKDVELRCDPISGHTALYWYRQSLGQGLEFLIYFQGNSAPDKSGLPSDRFSAERTGGSVSTLTIQRTQQEDSAVYLCASSYRRTGTRQYFGPGTRLTVT.

The chain employs TRBV7-6 and TRBJ2-3; either TRBD1 or TRBD2 may fit D (6 bases each). Germline V gene sequence: CDR1 SGHVS, CDR2 FNYEAQ. The V end was cut by 1 base, the J end by 4 bases, with 12 bases between. This CDR3 contains 15 residues. The CDR3 sequence is CASSLEGGLADTQYF. In nucleotides, the CDR3 is TGTGCCAGCAGCTTAGAAGGGGGGCTAGCAGATACGCAGTATTTT.

V and J are TRBV25-1 and TRBJ2-6, with D possibly TRBD1 on 5 matching bases. The CDR3 is 23 amino acids. Trimming cost V 6 bases and J 0 bases, with 33 bases left between them. The V gene's germline CDR1 is MGHDK and CDR2 SYGVNS. CDR3 amino acids: CASRIRQSSFPLSTYSGANVLTF. The CDR3 DNA is TGTGCCAGCAGGATCAGACAGTCTAGTTTCCCACTCTCAACTTACTCTGGGGCCAACGTCCTGACTTTC.

In its sample, this clonotype was seen a few times. The chain couples TRBV28 to TRBJ2-1; TRBD1 matches 10 bases. The junction had 6 bases not matched to a gene; V was cut back by 5 bases and J by 5 bases. The germline gives CDR1 MDHEN, CDR2 SYDVKM. This CDR3 region has 15 residues. In DNA form, the CDR3 reads TGTGCCAGCAGTCTTTGGGGGACAGGGGACAATGAGCAGTTCTTC. Translated: CASSLWGTGDNEQFF.

This chain links TRBV11-2 with TRBJ2-7; D may be TRBD1 or TRBD2 (5 bases each). V lost 5 bases and J lost 0, with 20 bases in between. This CDR3 has 17 residues. Germline lookup yields CDR1 SGHAT and CDR2 FQNNGV. The CDR3 loop reads CASSPEGWGTSSYEQYF. The DNA of the CDR3 is TGTGCCAGCAGCCCAGAGGGATGGGGGACCTCCTCCTACGAGCAGTACTTC. Based on the CDR3 plus reference TRBV11-2 and TRBJ2-7, the full variable domain is EAGVAQSPRYKIIEKRQSVAFWCNPISGHATLYWYQQILGQGPKLLIQFQNNGVVDDSQLPKDRFSAERLKGVDSTLKIQPAKLEDSAVYLCASSPEGWGTSSYEQYFGPGTRLTVT.

The table lists this clonotype with a few counts. The chain links TRBV7-2 to TRBJ2-7; 11 positions match TRBD2. J lost 2 bases, V lost 7 bases, and 7 bases had no gene match. CDR3 length: 15 amino acids. Germline CDR1 is SGHTA and CDR2 is FQGNSA. CDR3 in DNA: TGTGCCAGCATTATGACTAGCGGGATTCCCTACGAGCAGTACTTC. It encodes CASIMTSGIPYEQYF.

In its sample, this clonotype was seen many times. The chain is built from TRBV4-1 and TRBJ2-1; D call uncertain. The germline V and J ends were trimmed by 0 bases and 10 bases, with 16 bases remaining between them. The germline V gene has CDR1 MGHRA and CDR2 YSYEKL. This CDR3 spans 15 amino acids. CDR3 coding DNA: TGCGCCAGCAGCCAAGAGACCACAACCCTCAGGGAGCAGTTCTTC. It specifies CASSQETTTLREQFF.

Many counts were recorded for this clonotype. This CDR3 is CATSPAGTTNGYTF. CDR3 nucleotide sequence: TGTGCCACCAGTCCGGCCGGGACAACCAATGGCTACACCTTC. This chain links TRBV15 with TRBJ1-2; a possible D gene is TRBD1 (6 bases). V dropped 6 bases and J dropped 6 bases, with 17 bases sitting between them. The germline CDR1 and CDR2 sequences are LNHNV and YYDKDF (reference sequence). CDR3 size: 14 residues.

The table lists this clonotype with many counts. The chain couples TRBV4-3 to TRBJ2-7; no clear D. Germline-derived CDR1 and CDR2 are LGHNA and YSLEER. Between the trimmed V and J ends, which lost 1 base and 3 bases, there was a span of 13 bases. The CDR3 consists of 15 residues. The CDR3 reads CASSQVSAPNYEQYF. CDR3 DNA: TGCGCCAGCAGCCAAGTGAGCGCACCGAACTACGAGCAGTACTTC.

This clonotype appeared many times. The CDR3 sequence: CASSYTGADTQYF. The CDR3, as DNA: TGTGCCAGCAGTTACACAGGGGCAGATACGCAGTATTTT. The V call is TRBV6-6, the J call TRBJ2-3; 7 bases are a match to TRBD1. Germline V CDR1 and CDR2: MNHNY, SVGAGI (reference sequence). The CDR3 covers 13 residues. Losses at the gene ends were 2 bases for V and 4 bases for J; bases not matched to a gene: 0.

The rearrangement uses TRBV7-2 and TRBJ1-5; TRBD1 is a possible D gene (6 bases). The germline V gene encodes CDR1 SGHTA and CDR2 FQGNSA. The CDR3 runs 14 residues. With 3 bases removed from V and 1 base from J, the gap between germline ends came to 7 bases. The CDR3 spells CASSFGQSNQPQHF. CDR3 nucleotide sequence: TGTGCCAGCAGCTTTGGACAGAGCAATCAGCCCCAGCATTTT. Filled out from reference TRBV7-2 and TRBJ1-5, the complete variable domain reads GAGVSQSPSNKVTEKGKDVELRCDPISGHTALYWYRQSLGQGLEFLIYFQGNSAPDKSGLPSDRFSAERTGGSVSTLTIQRTQQEDSAVYLCASSFGQSNQPQHFGDGTRLSIL.

The sample holds many counts of this clonotype. This chain connects TRBV4-3 to TRBJ1-5; D is unclear. Germline CDR1 LGHNA, CDR2 YSLEER. The CDR3 loop spans 14 amino acids. Trimming took off 1 base at V and 2 bases at J, with 6 bases between the two ends. The CDR3 spells CASSQAYRNQPQHF. The DNA of the CDR3 is TGCGCCAGCAGCCAAGCCTACCGCAATCAGCCCCAGCATTTT.

This clonotype showed up many times. The chain uses TRBV5-1 and TRBJ2-1; 9 bases fit TRBD1. CDR1 and CDR2 from the germline V gene are SGHRS and YFSETQ. This CDR3 has 15 amino acids. The V and J ends lost 4 bases and 2 bases, in that order; junction bases with no gene match: 4. The CDR3 is CASSLTGGPYNEQFF. The CDR3 coding sequence is TGCGCCAGCAGCCTCACAGGGGGCCCCTACAATGAGCAGTTCTTC.

This clonotype has more than one count but fewer than ten. This chain joins TRBV5-1 and TRBJ1-1; 10 nucleotides line up with TRBD1. J was trimmed by 6 bases and V by 4 bases; bases with no gene match: 18. Germline CDR1 SGHRS, CDR2 YFSETQ. The CDR3 spans 18 residues. For the CDR3, the DNA is TGCGCCAGCAGCGCCCGATACGACAGGGGGCTTCCTACCGCTGAAGCTTTCTTT. This sequence encodes CASSARYDRGLPTAEAFF.

Ten or more counts support this clonotype. The chain joins TRBV7-8 to TRBJ2-7; D not certain. The CDR3 has 14 amino acids. The ends were cut back, 1 base at V and 2 bases at J, with 9 bases in the middle. CDR1 and CDR2 (germline): SGHVS, FQNEAQ. The CDR3 DNA reads as TGTGCCAGCAGCTTAGTCGGGCGCACCTACGAGCAGTACTTC. This translates into CASSLVGRTYEQYF.

This clonotype was observed a few times. DNA for the CDR3: TGCAGTGCTAGATCCTGGGAAGGGCCAGATACGCAGTATTTT. This sequence encodes CSARSWEGPDTQYF. The chain combines TRBV20-1 with TRBJ2-3, with D hard to call. Germline V gene lookup returns CDR1 DFQATT and CDR2 SNEGSKA (reference sequence). V dropped 2 bases and J dropped 4 bases, with 13 bases sitting between them. The CDR3 is 14 amino acids.

This clonotype was seen ten or more times. The CDR3 spells CSDTSGRVGEQFF. The CDR3 DNA sequence: TGCAGTGACACTAGCGGGAGGGTGGGGGAGCAGTTCTTC. The chain couples TRBV20-1 to TRBJ2-1; 13 positions agree with TRBD2. Losses at the gene ends were 7 bases for V and 10 bases for J; bases not matched to a gene: 7. Germline CDR1 DFQATT, CDR2 SNEGSKA (reference sequence). CDR3 length equals 13 residues.

This clonotype was recorded at least ten times. V usage is TRBV5-1 and J usage is TRBJ2-7; no definite D call. The CDR3 is 16 amino acids. The V end lost 0 bases, the J end lost 5 bases, and 18 bases lay between the germline ends. Germline-derived CDR1 and CDR2 are SGHRS and YFSETQ. The CDR3 sequence: CASSLAYGSFIHEQYF. Here the CDR3 DNA reads TGCGCCAGCAGCTTGGCCTATGGCTCATTTATACACGAGCAGTACTTC.

The V call is TRBV7-8, the J call TRBJ1-2, with a possible D match to TRBD1 (5 bases). The CDR3 has 13 residues. Germline V gene sequence: CDR1 SGHVS, CDR2 FQNEAQ. V was shortened by 0 bases and J by 6 bases, with 8 bases between the two germline ends. The CDR3: CASSLAPGNGYTF. CDR3 sequence (DNA): TGTGCCAGCAGCTTAGCCCCAGGGAATGGCTACACCTTC.